The 5 T cell receptor beta chains below all came from one sample that was sequenced in a study of cytomegalovirus exposure and HLA in healthy donors. Primers: 60 Vbeta forward and 13 Jbeta reverse. Using immunoSEQ multiplex PCR, the repertoire was profiled, and TCRdb retains in-frame clones only, with some absent. The sample contains around 140,000 clones, under 75% of which appear only once. Input material: PBMCs. Source of these receptors: a woman aged 35 to 49 in good health and CMV-seronegative.

V is TRBV19 and J is TRBJ2-7, with 9 bases matching TRBD1. Looked up from germline, CDR1 is LNHDA and CDR2 is SQIVND (reference sequence). The V gene end was trimmed by 5 bases and the J gene end by 3 bases; junction bases not matched to a gene: 5. The CDR3 covers 14 residues. CDR3 nucleotide sequence: TGTGCCAGTAGTGCCCGGGACAGGGACTACGAGCAGTACTTC. Its translation: CASSARDRDYEQYF.

The gene calls are TRBV10-1 and TRBJ2-1; perhaps TRBD1 as D (5 bases). The CDR3 runs 16 residues. With 6 bases removed from V and 2 bases from J, the gap between germline ends came to 17 bases. Germline V gene data show CDR1 as WNHNN and CDR2 as SYGVQD (reference sequence). The CDR3 sequence is CASSPTGTGAYNEQFF. The DNA for the CDR3 is TGCGCCAGCAGCCCAACAGGAACAGGAGCCTACAATGAGCAGTTCTTC.

CDR3 protein: CASSARTGSYEQYF. CDR3 DNA sequence: TGTGCCAGCAGTGCTCGGACAGGCTCCTACGAGCAGTACTTC. The chain recombines TRBV6-6 with TRBJ2-7; 7 nucleotides align to TRBD1. The CDR3 spans 14 residues. The germline gives CDR1 MNHNY, CDR2 SVGAGI (reference sequence). The V and J ends lost 5 bases and 0 bases, in that order; junction bases with no gene match: 4.

V and J are TRBV19 and TRBJ2-7; the D gene is possibly TRBD2 (5 bases). The V end was cut by 6 bases, the J end by 0 bases, with 12 bases between. There are 14 residues in the CDR3. Germline V gene data show CDR1 as LNHDA and CDR2 as SQIVND (reference sequence). CDR3 protein: CASRERRSSYEQYF. CDR3 bases: TGTGCCAGTAGGGAACGGAGGAGCTCCTACGAGCAGTACTTC.

The CDR3 spells CASSQEGTNGYTF. DNA of the CDR3: TGCGCCAGCAGCCAAGAGGGGACAAATGGCTACACCTTC. The rearrangement joins TRBV4-3 to TRBJ1-2; the D gene is possibly TRBD1 (6 bases). This CDR3 spans 13 amino acids. V was shortened by 0 bases and J by 6 bases, with 8 bases between the two germline ends. CDR1 is LGHNA and CDR2 is YSLEER in the germline V gene.